This TCR beta chain was found in a study of cytomegalovirus exposure and HLA in healthy donors. Study context: Early release data held 85 million or so unique TCRs from HLA-typed donors. Points from the study as a whole: DRB1 showed the most TCR associations and HLA-C the fewest in a later analysis, as rates varied by HLA locus. A classifier reportedly called cytomegalovirus status with high sensitivity and specificity. Researchers reported that a few CMV-associated chains were confirmed in vitro as CMV antigen-specific.

Concerning this clone itself: Its antigen is as yet unknown.

Germline V gene data show CDR1 as SNHLY and CDR2 as FYNNEI. The CDR3 loop spans 14 amino acids. The trim removed 5 bases at V and 4 bases at J, leaving 4 bases unmatched. The PCR contained 60 Vbeta and 13 Jbeta primers. Profiling relied on immunoSEQ multiplex PCR, and the TCRdb table lists in-frame clones only, not all of them. The table includes roughly 140,000 clones, 76% detected once. Sequencing input: PBMCs. The chain has TRBV2 and TRBJ2-7; 11 nucleotides match TRBD2. This sequence originates from a man aged 18-30 years in good health and CMV-seronegative. The DNA for the CDR3 is TGTGCCAGCAGTCTGGCTAGCGGGGGGTACGAGCAGTACTTC. This encodes CASSLASGGYEQYF.